What follows is one T cell receptor (beta chain) and its context. The sample belongs to a study of blood T cell repertoires in COVID-19. The wider study: Sites in the United States, Italy and Spain provided acute and convalescent COVID-19 samples. T cells, B-cell-depleted T cells, or PBMCs supplied cDNA or gDNA.

Germline lookup yields CDR1 KGHSH and CDR2 LQKENI. The CDR3 is 18 residues long. Germline trimming cut 2 bases from V and 1 base from J; bases unmatched to any gene: 11. Authors' analysis steps: The assay estimated nucleated cells by amplifying reference gene primers. Sequencing was performed with immunoSEQ multiplex PCR; in TCRdb, only in-frame clones are kept and a portion is missing. That table gives V, J and clone size, and the DNA gave D and trimming. This table has tens of thousands of clones, approximately 87% appearing once. The chain employs TRBV18 and TRBJ1-2, with 9 positions matching TRBD1. The sample consisted of peripheral blood. The sequence derives from a human donor in a cohort sampled during active COVID-19. For the CDR3, the DNA is TGTGCCAGCTCACCAGGGAGGGGACAGGGAGTTCGTAACTATGGCTACACCTTC. Translation gives CASSPGRGQGVRNYGYTF.